This T cell receptor (beta chain) is drawn from a study of monozygotic twins with inflammatory bowel disease. Regarding the study as a whole: Varied immunosuppressive treatments among patients may have increased repertoire variability.

The germline V gene encodes CDR1 SNHLY and CDR2 FYNNEI. This CDR3 is 18 amino acids long. TCRdb derives one entry per CDR3 protein from the 5' RACE reads, leaving out DNA. The sample has over 350,000 distinct CDR3 sequences, and its top ten clones hold approximately 2.4%. Comment on this clonotype: Its cognate antigen is unknown.

The rearrangement uses TRBV2 and TRBJ1-4; TCRdb selects TRBD1, and the lack of DNA leaves this call unchecked. The clonotype comes from a human donor with ulcerative colitis or Crohn's disease, or a healthy co-twin of an affected twin (not recorded which). Sequencing was performed on blood. This CDR3 reads CASSEVATVVEVSEKLFF.